These 3 T cell receptor beta chains share one sample of origin, sequenced in a study of T cell clonotyping in hematopoietic cell transplantation. TCRdb's copy holds only in-frame clones and misses some; the assay was immunoSEQ multiplex PCR. The sample carries about 27,000 clones, almost 96% recorded once. Sequenced sample: peripheral blood mononuclear cells. The receptors stem from a man aged 50-60 years in good health. Some clones in this sample may be carry-over from other donors' samples.

V is TRBV27 and J is TRBJ1-1, with D unclear. Germline V gene sequence: CDR1 MNHEY, CDR2 SMNVEV (reference sequence). The ends were cut back, 5 bases at V and 1 base at J, with 11 bases in the middle. The CDR3 is made up of 14 amino acids. CDR3 DNA sequence: TGTGCCAGCAGTCTCCAGGTCGAGAACACTGAAGCTTTCTTT. Amino acids: CASSLQVENTEAFF.

The rearrangement links TRBV5-1 to TRBJ2-3, with D tentatively TRBD1 (5 bases). The V end lost 4 bases, the J end lost 0 bases, and 6 bases lay between the germline ends. Per the germline V gene, CDR1 is SGHRS and CDR2 is YFSETQ. CDR3 length equals 13 residues. CDR3 protein: CASSPGSTDTQYF. The CDR3 nucleotides are TGCGCCAGCAGCCCAGGGAGCACAGATACGCAGTATTTT.

The chain is built from TRBV7-2 and TRBJ1-1; D is ambiguous. Per the germline V gene, CDR1 is SGHTA and CDR2 is FQGNSA. The CDR3 contains 12 residues. Trimming left V 5 bases short and J 5 bases short, with 9 bases between. CDR3 protein: CASSPTRTEAFF. CDR3 in DNA: TGTGCCAGCAGCCCAACTAGGACTGAAGCTTTCTTT. Full variable domain (outside the CDR3, taken from reference TRBV7-2 and TRBJ1-1): GAGVSQSPSNKVTEKGKDVELRCDPISGHTALYWYRQSLGQGLEFLIYFQGNSAPDKSGLPSDRFSAERTGGSVSTLTIQRTQQEDSAVYLCASSPTRTEAFFGQGTRLTVV.